The clone carrying this T cell receptor (beta chain) occurred a few times. Time point described: persistent/refractory GD, antithyroid drugs over 5 years with positive TRAb. RNA isolated from PBMCs was used to make the TCR library. Trimming removed 6 bases from V and 5 bases from J, with 9 bases in between. From germline, CDR1 is KGHDR and CDR2 SFDVKD. This CDR3 is built from 12 residues. This sample is part of a study of regulatory T cells in long-lasting Graves disease. Arm-PCR of CDR3 regions and iRepertoire HTBI primers were used to build TCR beta libraries. Using its own MiXCR run on the multiplex PCR reads, TCRdb lists one record per CDR3 protein. This sample has 390,000 or so distinct CDR3 sequences; roughly 20% occur once, and the top ten carry around 30%.

Sequencing was performed on peripheral blood mononuclear cells (PBMCs), taken when the disease was refractory, from a patient treated with antithyroid drugs. The V call is TRBV24-1, the J call TRBJ1-2, with a tentative D call TRBD1 (6 bases). The TCR originated in a woman between 40 and 55 years old with Graves disease. The CDR3 DNA reads as TGTGCCACCAGTACAGGGTTATATGGCTACACCTTC. Translation gives CATSTGLYGYTF.